The T cell receptor (beta chain) under discussion was sequenced for a study of shared clonotypes between healthy human individuals. Study summary: There were three CD4 naive, three CD4 memory, two CD8 naive and one CD8 memory plates per donor.

The CDR3 sequence is 19 residues long. The germline V gene has CDR1 LNHDA and CDR2 SQIVND (reference sequence). Trimming left V 6 bases short and J 0 bases short, with 21 bases between. As for this clone: Antigen unknown.

Study-wide points: Clonotype sharing among donors was thought likely to change with sequencing depth. Estimated richness values were generally larger in naive subsets than in memory subsets.

In the study's own analysis: For the immunoSEQ data, sequences were junction-only without quality scores, so filtering differed. The assay was immunoSEQ multiplex PCR, and TCRdb's table has in-frame clones only and misses some. Clonal size and the V and J genes are those of that table, whereas D and trimming came from the DNA. The table has roughly 700,000 clones, about 92% seen once. The specimen sequenced was memory CD8+ T cells from PBMCs. Stated subset: CD45RO+ cells pooled with CCR7-negative TemRA cells. This sequence joins TRBV19 and TRBJ2-6, with D possibly being TRBD1 or TRBD2 (6 bases each). This clonotype was sampled from a man aged 18 to 29 in good health. Some clones in this sample may be carry-over from other donors' samples. CDR3 protein: CASRKWRGHPFSGANVLTF. For the CDR3, the DNA is TGTGCCAGTAGGAAGTGGAGGGGACACCCATTCTCTGGGGCCAACGTCCTGACTTTC. Full variable domain (rest looked up from reference TRBV19 and TRBJ2-6): DGGITQSPKYLFRKEGQNVTLSCEQNLNHDAMYWYRQDPGQGLRLIYYSQIVNDFQKGDIAEGYSVSREKKESFPLTVTSAQKNPTAFYLCASRKWRGHPFSGANVLTFGAGSRLTVL.